The sequence of this T cell receptor (beta chain) was determined in a study of T cells in Graves' hyperthyroidism and ophthalmopathy. Study-level results: In simple terms, a model built on 13 V-J features told ophthalmopathy apart from stable hyperthyroidism. Expanded thyroid clonotypes (above 0.001) were mostly also found in blood.

Trimming pared 4 bases from V and 11 bases from J, leaving 13 bases between. This CDR3 is 12 amino acids long. Germline CDR1 and CDR2: KGHDR and SFDVKD. Stable Graves' hyperthyroidism meant no ophthalmopathy progression within 18 months. Those with hyperthyroidism were 18 to 65 years old, newly diagnosed, and ill for under 2 months. This clonotype was seen a few times. The antigen is unknown. It was RNA transcripts that yielded the amplified TCR beta CDR3 regions. HTBI primers were used for first-round RT-PCR of the TCR CDR3. A single record per CDR3 protein comes from TCRdb applying MiXCR to the multiplex PCR reads. The table includes fewer than 850,000 distinct CDR3 sequences, approximately 15% detected once.

Sequenced input: blood. The rearrangement joins TRBV24-1 to TRBJ1-1, with D perhaps TRBD1 (6 bases). This receptor was identified in a man aged 50-59 years with Graves' hyperthyroidism. CDR3 sequence reads: CATSEAGTPAFF. As DNA, the CDR3 is TGTGCCACCAGTGAGGCAGGGACACCCGCTTTCTTT.